This T cell receptor (beta chain) was sequenced during a study of regulatory T cells in long-lasting Graves disease. For the study at large: Patients with new Graves' disease had used antithyroid drugs below 3 months.

Study conclusions and caveats: Under persistent disease, TRBV28, TRBJ1-2 and TRBJ2-5 were used preferentially.

V lost 2 bases and J 8 bases, leaving 12 bases between the germline ends. The CDR3 is made up of 14 amino acids. Germline V gene data show CDR1 as SGHAT and CDR2 as FQNNGV. Sequencing libraries for TCR beta were prepared with iRepertoire HTBI primers and Arm-PCR of CDR3 regions. TCRdb recomputed calls from the multiplex PCR reads with MiXCR, one row per CDR3 protein. Of some 220,000 distinct CDR3 sequences in the sample, roughly 19% were seen once. This clonotype was seen many times. Antigen unknown. Noted time point: newly diagnosed GD, antithyroid drugs for less than 3 months. The TCR library was made from RNA extracted from PBMCs. This same sample was also part of a study on T cells in Graves' hyperthyroidism and ophthalmopathy. From that report: Stable hyperthyroidism was separated from ophthalmopathy by a model based on 13 V-J features.

This TCR derives from a woman aged 25 to 39 with Graves disease. This rearrangement joins TRBV11-2 to TRBJ2-2; D is perhaps TRBD2 (5 bases). The specimen was peripheral blood mononuclear cells (PBMCs), collected at new diagnosis, from a patient treated with antithyroid drugs. CDR3 amino acids: CASSLSLGAGELFF. In nucleotides, the CDR3 is TGTGCCAGCAGCTTATCCCTGGGAGCTGGGGAGCTGTTTTTT.